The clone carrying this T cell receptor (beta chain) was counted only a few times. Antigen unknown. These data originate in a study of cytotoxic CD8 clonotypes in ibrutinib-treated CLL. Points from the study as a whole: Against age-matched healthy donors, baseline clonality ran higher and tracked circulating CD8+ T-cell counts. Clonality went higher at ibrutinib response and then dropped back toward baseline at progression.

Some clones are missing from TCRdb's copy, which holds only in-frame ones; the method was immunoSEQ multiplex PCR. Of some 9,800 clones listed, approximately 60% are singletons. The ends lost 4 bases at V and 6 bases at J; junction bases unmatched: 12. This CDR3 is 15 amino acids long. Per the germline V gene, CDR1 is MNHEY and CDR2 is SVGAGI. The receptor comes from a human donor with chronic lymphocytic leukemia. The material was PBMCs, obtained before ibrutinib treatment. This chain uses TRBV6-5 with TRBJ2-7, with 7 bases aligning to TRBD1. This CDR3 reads CASSSADRDGFEQYF. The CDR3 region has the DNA TGTGCCAGCAGTTCCGCCGACAGGGACGGTTTCGAGCAGTACTTC.